The 24 T cell receptor beta chains below all came from one sample that was sequenced in a study of T cell responses to AZD1222 COVID-19 vaccine (dated by TCRdb to the early 2020s). The time point tag for this specimen amounts to: baseline before first vaccination. Library prep was done by the immunoSEQ multiplex PCR assay. TCRdb carries this immuneACCESS record with in-frame sequences only. Its versions omit some clonotypes, under half of them owing to an unresolved V gene in the studies checked, with the rest unexplained. The sample table holds around 140,000 clones, of which around 90% were seen once. About 3% of the sample is in the top ten clones. The sequencing here drew on peripheral blood, taken on day 0 of AZD1222 vaccination. The origin of the receptors is an adult in good health.

The CDR3 DNA reads TGTGCCAGCAGCCTCCGGGGACCGCTCGATGAGCAGTTCTTC. This translates into CASSLRGPLDEQFF. This chain links TRBV2 with TRBJ2-1; D tentatively reads TRBD1 or TRBD2 (5 bases each). With 6 bases removed from V and 8 bases from J, the gap between germline ends came to 17 bases. Germline assignment: CDR1 SNHLY and CDR2 FYNNEI. The CDR3 is made up of 14 amino acids.

The rearrangement uses TRBV19 and TRBJ1-1, with 9 nucleotides matching TRBD1. This CDR3 comprises 15 residues. The junction had 8 bases not matched to a gene; V was cut back by 6 bases and J by 3 bases. Germline CDR1 and CDR2: LNHDA and SQIVND (reference sequence). CDR3 loop: CASSRPGTGYTEAFF. The CDR3 DNA reads as TGTGCCAGTAGCCGTCCCGGGACAGGGTACACTGAAGCTTTCTTT.

CDR3 amino acids: CASSQDRNKGGQETQYF. The CDR3 nucleotides read TGCGCCAGCAGCCAAGATCGAAACAAGGGGGGCCAAGAGACCCAGTACTTC. The chain joins TRBV4-3 to TRBJ2-5; D possibly matches TRBD1 or TRBD2 (6 bases each). Trimming took off 0 bases at V and 1 base at J, with 15 bases between the two ends. This CDR3 spans 17 amino acids. Germline lookup yields CDR1 LGHNA and CDR2 YSLEER.

This clone showed up just once. V usage is TRBV7-9 and J usage is TRBJ2-4; possible D gene TRBD1, 6 bases. This CDR3 has 13 residues. The germline V gene encodes CDR1 SEHNR and CDR2 FQNEAQ (reference sequence). V dropped 9 bases and J dropped 7 bases, with 16 bases sitting between them. The CDR3 DNA follows: TGTGCCAGTCTCATGACAGGTCTGAACATTCAGTACTTC. This encodes CASLMTGLNIQYF.

This clone has more than one count but fewer than ten. Other DNA sequences in the same sample also yield this CDR3. The V gene is TRBV7-2, the J gene TRBJ2-2; D is unclear. The CDR3 extends over 13 amino acids. Germline V lookup: CDR1 SGHTA, CDR2 FQGNSA. V gave up 3 bases and J gave up 2 bases, with 4 bases separating them. The CDR3 is CASSFLNTGELFF. Here the CDR3 DNA reads TGTGCCAGCAGCTTTCTTAACACCGGGGAGCTGTTTTTT.

This chain uses TRBV6-5 with TRBJ1-3; no firm D call. Trimming pared 0 bases from V and 4 bases from J, leaving 10 bases between. This CDR3 is built from 15 residues. Germline V lookup: CDR1 MNHEY, CDR2 SVGAGI. CDR3 nucleotides: TGTGCCAGCAGTTACTCCCCCCTTGCAGGAAACACCATATATTTT. Its translation: CASSYSPLAGNTIYF.

The gene calls are TRBV4-2 and TRBJ1-5; possible D gene TRBD1, 6 bases. Trimming shortened V by 3 bases and J by 7 bases, and 13 bases separated the two germline ends. Germline CDR1 and CDR2: LGHNA and YNFKEQ. The CDR3 contains 14 residues. The CDR3 here is CASSQTTGLQPQHF. For the CDR3, the DNA is TGTGCCAGCAGCCAGACAACAGGGTTGCAGCCCCAGCATTTT.

The CDR3 region is CASRTSGTMNEQFF. The CDR3 bases are TGTGCCAGCAGGACTAGCGGGACCATGAATGAGCAGTTCTTC. The rearrangement joins TRBV6-5 to TRBJ2-1, with 11 bases lining up with TRBD2. Germline V CDR1 and CDR2: MNHEY, SVGAGI. The CDR3 has 14 amino acids. V shed 6 bases, J shed 7 bases, and the junction held 5 bases outside the gene matches.

The V gene is TRBV5-3, the J gene TRBJ1-5; 10 bases fit TRBD1. TRBV5-3 has ORF status, its function being uncertain. The CDR3 totals 16 residues. J lost 4 bases, V lost 4 bases, and 8 bases had no gene match. CDR3 coding DNA: TGTGCCAGAAGCCAGAATTGGACAGGGGGAAATCAGCCCCAGCATTTT. It is translated as CARSQNWTGGNQPQHF.

J is TRBJ1-2 and V is TRBV12-3 or TRBV12-4; D is undetermined. Trimming took off 3 bases at V and 6 bases at J, with 11 bases between the two ends. This CDR3 contains 13 residues. In nucleotides, the CDR3 is TGTGCCAGCAGTTTTGGTTGGCCTGATGGCTACACCTTC. Encoded protein: CASSFGWPDGYTF.

The V and J genes are TRBV7-3 and TRBJ2-7; D ambiguous. Per the germline V gene, CDR1 is SGHTA and CDR2 is FQGTGA. V was pared by 6 bases and J by 0 bases, with 15 bases between. The CDR3 spans 15 residues. The CDR3, as DNA: TGTGCCAGCAGTCGTGGCGGCCAGAGCTCCTACGAGCAGTACTTC. This encodes CASSRGGQSSYEQYF.

This sequence joins TRBV15 and TRBJ1-3, with D perhaps TRBD1 (6 bases). The CDR3 runs 16 residues. V was pared by 1 base and J by 2 bases, with 12 bases between. Looked up from germline, CDR1 is LNHNV and CDR2 is YYDKDF (reference sequence). The CDR3 sequence: CATSRGLQGTGNTIYF. The DNA for the CDR3 is TGTGCCACCAGCAGAGGTTTACAGGGAACTGGAAACACCATATATTTT.

The J gene is TRBJ2-1, the V gene TRBV7-2; D remains unclear. The germline V gene has CDR1 SGHTA and CDR2 FQGNSA. This CDR3 has 16 amino acids. Trimming removed 0 bases at V and 5 bases at J, with 14 bases between. The CDR3, as DNA: TGTGCCAGCAGCTTAGCCCGGTCCGTCTTCAACAATGAGCAGTTCTTC. Translated: CASSLARSVFNNEQFF. Together with reference TRBV7-2 and TRBJ2-1, the CDR3 gives the full variable domain: GAGVSQSPSNKVTEKGKDVELRCDPISGHTALYWYRQSLGQGLEFLIYFQGNSAPDKSGLPSDRFSAERTGGSVSTLTIQRTQQEDSAVYLCASSLARSVFNNEQFFGPGTRLTVL.

The chain is built from TRBV6-2 or TRBV6-3 and TRBJ2-2, with TRBD2 identical over 7 bases. CDR3 length: 12 residues. Germline V gene sequence: CDR1 MNHEY, CDR2 SVGEGT. V was clipped by 6 bases and J by 10 bases; unmatched bases: 5. The CDR3 region is CASSPGTTELFF. The CDR3 DNA reads TGTGCCAGCAGCCCAGGGACTACGGAGCTGTTTTTT.

This chain joins TRBV5-1 and TRBJ1-6; 7 nucleotides agree with TRBD1. The germline V gene has CDR1 SGHRS and CDR2 YFSETQ. Losses at the gene ends were 7 bases for V and 5 bases for J; bases not matched to a gene: 3. There are 13 residues in the CDR3. The CDR3 here is CASRDSDNSPLHF. CDR3 in DNA: TGCGCCAGCCGGGACAGCGATAATTCACCCCTCCACTTT.

The chain couples TRBV7-9 to TRBJ2-3; D assignment may be TRBD1 or TRBD2 (5 bases each). Germline CDR1 reads SEHNR; CDR2 reads FQNEAQ (reference sequence). The CDR3 spans 16 residues. Trimming took off 1 base at V and 2 bases at J, with 13 bases between the two ends. DNA of the CDR3: TGTGCCAGCAGCTTAGAGTCGGCCGGGACCACAGATACGCAGTATTTT. This sequence encodes CASSLESAGTTDTQYF.

The gene calls are TRBV30 and TRBJ2-7; D tentatively reads TRBD1 or TRBD2 (5 bases each). The V and J ends lost 0 bases and 3 bases respectively, with 15 bases between them. This CDR3 region has 15 residues. Germline loops: CDR1 GTSNPN, CDR2 SVGIG (reference sequence). CDR3 amino acids: CAWSVQPGRYYEQYF. For the CDR3, the DNA is TGTGCCTGGAGTGTACAACCGGGACGGTACTACGAGCAGTACTTC.

The V and J genes are TRBV5-1 and TRBJ1-6, with D tentatively TRBD1 (5 bases). From germline, CDR1 is SGHRS and CDR2 YFSETQ. The V end was cut by 0 bases, the J end by 9 bases, with 13 bases between. This CDR3 has 15 amino acids. CDR3 in amino acids: CASSLEGRDGSPLHF. The CDR3 DNA follows: TGCGCCAGCAGCTTGGAGGGCAGGGACGGTTCACCCCTCCACTTT.

The chain has TRBV19 and TRBJ1-3; unclear D gene. The CDR3 spans 17 residues. V was pared by 6 bases and J by 0 bases, with 18 bases between. Germline lookup yields CDR1 LNHDA and CDR2 SQIVND (reference sequence). The CDR3 sequence: CASSRPMTTASGNTIYF. The CDR3 DNA reads as TGTGCCAGTAGCCGACCTATGACTACGGCCTCTGGAAACACCATATATTTT. Complete variable domain (other parts from reference TRBV19 and TRBJ1-3): DGGITQSPKYLFRKEGQNVTLSCEQNLNHDAMYWYRQDPGQGLRLIYYSQIVNDFQKGDIAEGYSVSREKKESFPLTVTSAQKNPTAFYLCASSRPMTTASGNTIYFGEGSWLTVV.

The rearrangement links TRBV5-4 to TRBJ2-3, with 8 bases fitting TRBD2. Looked up from germline, CDR1 is SGHNT and CDR2 is YYREEE (reference sequence). The J segment lost 1 base and the V segment lost 3 bases, leaving 4 bases of the junction unmatched. The CDR3 loop spans 15 amino acids. CDR3 bases: TGTGCCAGCAGCTCGCAGCGGGAGCGCACAGATACGCAGTATTTT. Encoded protein: CASSSQRERTDTQYF.

V is TRBV27 and J is TRBJ1-1, with TRBD1 matching 7 bases. Trimming at V came to 7 bases and at J to 9 bases, leaving 8 bases not matched to a gene. Germline V CDR1 and CDR2: MNHEY, SMNVEV (reference sequence). This CDR3 has 12 residues. CDR3 DNA sequence: TGTGCCAGCAAGACAGGGTCGGTCCAAGCTTTCTTT. Translating gives CASKTGSVQAFF.

The V and J genes are TRBV4-1 and TRBJ2-1; 12 bases are a match to TRBD2. The CDR3 spans 18 residues. V gave up 6 bases and J gave up 0 bases; unmatched junction bases: 9. CDR1 and CDR2 from the germline V gene are MGHRA and YSYEKL. The CDR3 spells CASRPTSGGRSSYNEQFF. The CDR3 DNA reads TGCGCCAGCAGGCCGACTAGCGGGGGCCGGAGCTCCTACAATGAGCAGTTCTTC.

This clone occurred once. The J gene is TRBJ2-1, the V gene TRBV15; 7 positions match TRBD2. V shed 6 bases and J 6 bases; nucleotides not matched to a gene: 5. Germline CDR1 LNHNV, CDR2 YYDKDF (reference sequence). The CDR3 length is 13 residues. The CDR3 reads CATRGLGSNEQFF. CDR3 coding DNA: TGTGCCACCAGAGGACTAGGTTCCAATGAGCAGTTCTTC.

This rearrangement joins TRBV19 to TRBJ2-5, with 9 bases lining up with TRBD2. The V and J ends lost 2 bases and 0 bases, in that order; junction bases with no gene match: 4. Per germline, CDR1 LNHDA and CDR2 SQIVND (reference sequence). The CDR3 sequence is 16 residues long. The CDR3 protein is CASSITAGGDQETQYF. CDR3 sequence (DNA): TGTGCCAGTAGTATAACAGCGGGGGGCGACCAAGAGACCCAGTACTTC.